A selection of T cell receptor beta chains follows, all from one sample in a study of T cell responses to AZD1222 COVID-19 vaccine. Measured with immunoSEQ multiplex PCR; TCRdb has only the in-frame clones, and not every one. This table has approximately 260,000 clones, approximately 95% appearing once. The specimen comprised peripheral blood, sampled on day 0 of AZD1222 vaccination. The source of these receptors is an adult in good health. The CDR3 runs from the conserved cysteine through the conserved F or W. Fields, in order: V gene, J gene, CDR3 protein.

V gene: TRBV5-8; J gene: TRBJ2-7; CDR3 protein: CASSLGLREDLYEQYF
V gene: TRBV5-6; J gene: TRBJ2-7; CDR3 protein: CASSLATYEQYF
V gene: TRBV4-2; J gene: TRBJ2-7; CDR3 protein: CASSQDLGRDEQYF
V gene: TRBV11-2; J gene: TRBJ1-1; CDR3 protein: CASSLGMGIREAFF
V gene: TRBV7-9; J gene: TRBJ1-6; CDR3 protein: CASSVRDRANSPLHF
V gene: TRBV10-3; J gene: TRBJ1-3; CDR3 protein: CATTPVLFPGNTIYF
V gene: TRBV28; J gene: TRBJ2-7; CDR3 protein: CASTPSGISYEQYF
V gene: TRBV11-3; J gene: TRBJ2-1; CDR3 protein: CASSFRDFNEQFF
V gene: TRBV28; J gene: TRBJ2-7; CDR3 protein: CASSYRGYEQYF
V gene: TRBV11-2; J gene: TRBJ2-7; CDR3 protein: CASSVLRGLTHEQYF
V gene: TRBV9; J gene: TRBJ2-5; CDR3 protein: CASSVAPGRIGETQYF
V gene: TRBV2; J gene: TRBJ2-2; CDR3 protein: CASSDETGELFF